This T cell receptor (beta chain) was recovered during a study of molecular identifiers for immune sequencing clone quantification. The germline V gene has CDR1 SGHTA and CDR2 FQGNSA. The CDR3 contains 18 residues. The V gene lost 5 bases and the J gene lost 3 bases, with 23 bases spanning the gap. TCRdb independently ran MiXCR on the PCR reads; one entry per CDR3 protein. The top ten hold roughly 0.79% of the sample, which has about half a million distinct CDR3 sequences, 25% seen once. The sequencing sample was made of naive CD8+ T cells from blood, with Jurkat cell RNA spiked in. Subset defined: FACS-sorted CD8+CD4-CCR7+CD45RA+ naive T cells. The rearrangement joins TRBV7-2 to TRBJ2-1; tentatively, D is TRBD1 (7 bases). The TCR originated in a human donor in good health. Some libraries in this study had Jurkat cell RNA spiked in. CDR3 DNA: TGTGCCAGCAGCAGGCCCCAGGGGGGTGGGACCAACTACAATGAGCAGTTCTTC. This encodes CASSRPQGGGTNYNEQFF. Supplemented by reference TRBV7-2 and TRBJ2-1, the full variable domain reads GAGVSQSPSNKVTEKGKDVELRCDPISGHTALYWYRQSLGQGLEFLIYFQGNSAPDKSGLPSDRFSAERTGGSVSTLTIQRTQQEDSAVYLCASSRPQGGGTNYNEQFFGPGTRLTVL.